This is a list of T cell receptor beta chains from one sample in a study of CD8 T cells in Susac syndrome. In TCRdb, the immunoSEQ multiplex PCR reads were re-called with MiXCR into one record per CDR3 protein. The data contain around 80,000 distinct CDR3 sequences, roughly 94% of them seen just once; the ten biggest clones take up approximately 0.26%. Specimen: CD8+ T cells from PBMCs. All receptors derive from a human donor in good health. CDR3s include the opening cysteine and the closing phenylalanine or tryptophan. The order of the fields is CDR3 DNA, CDR3 protein, V gene, J gene, clone size, D gene. D genes are given only for firm matches. The listing skips clone size in some rows; elsewhere it reads once, few, many or a size class.

CDR3nt: TGTGCCAGCAGTTACGGGGCCCGAATCGACAATGAGCAGTTCTTC
CDR3aa: CASSYGARIDNEQFF
v_gene: TRBV12-3/TRBV12-4
j_gene: TRBJ2-1
abundance: once
d_gene: -

CDR3nt: TGTGCCAGCAGTCACCAACAAGGCGAGACCCAGTACTTC
CDR3aa: CASSHQQGETQYF
v_gene: TRBV7-2
j_gene: TRBJ2-5
abundance: few
d_gene: -

CDR3nt: TGTGCCAGCAGCTCCCATAGCGGGAGAAACTACAATGAGCAGTTCTTC
CDR3aa: CASSSHSGRNYNEQFF
v_gene: TRBV7-2
j_gene: TRBJ2-1
abundance: -
d_gene: TRBD2

CDR3nt: TGCGCCAGCAGCTCCGCCGGGGGTTACACTGAAGCTTTCTTT
CDR3aa: CASSSAGGYTEAFF
v_gene: TRBV5-1
j_gene: TRBJ1-1
abundance: -
d_gene: -

CDR3nt: TGTGCCAGCAGTTTAGTCGGTTGGCGGGTTGGAGAGACCCAGTACTTC
CDR3aa: CASSLVGWRVGETQYF
v_gene: TRBV12-3/TRBV12-4
j_gene: TRBJ2-5
abundance: -
d_gene: -

CDR3nt: TGCGCCAGCAGCTTGGCTACAGTGGGCACTGAAGCTTTCTTT
CDR3aa: CASSLATVGTEAFF
v_gene: TRBV5-1
j_gene: TRBJ1-1
abundance: -
d_gene: -

CDR3nt: TGTGCCAGCAGCCCGACCTCTAACTATGGCTACACCTTC
CDR3aa: CASSPTSNYGYTF
v_gene: TRBV9
j_gene: TRBJ1-2
abundance: -
d_gene: -

CDR3nt: TGTGCCAGCTCAGCCGGGCCGAGGGTTTTGGAAGAGACCCAGTACTTC
CDR3aa: CASSAGPRVLEETQYF
v_gene: TRBV18
j_gene: TRBJ2-5
abundance: -
d_gene: -

CDR3nt: TGTGCCAGCAGCTTGACTAGCGGGGCCGCGAATGAGCAGTTCTTC
CDR3aa: CASSLTSGAANEQFF
v_gene: TRBV13
j_gene: TRBJ2-1
abundance: -
d_gene: TRBD2

CDR3nt: TGTGCCAGCAACCGTGGACAGGGATACCACTATGGCTACACCTTC
CDR3aa: CASNRGQGYHYGYTF
v_gene: TRBV7-3
j_gene: TRBJ1-2
abundance: -
d_gene: TRBD1

CDR3nt: TGTGCCACCAGTGATCTCCTAGCGGGAGAAGGTGAGCAGTTCTTC
CDR3aa: CATSDLLAGEGEQFF
v_gene: TRBV24-1
j_gene: TRBJ2-1
abundance: -
d_gene: TRBD2

CDR3nt: TGTGCCAGCGAACACAGGTCCTCGAACACTGAAGCTTTCTTT
CDR3aa: CASEHRSSNTEAFF
v_gene: TRBV13
j_gene: TRBJ1-1
abundance: -
d_gene: -

CDR3nt: TGTGCCAGCAGCTTATTACGGGGCAACACCGGGGAGCTGTTTTTT
CDR3aa: CASSLLRGNTGELFF
v_gene: TRBV7-9
j_gene: TRBJ2-2
abundance: -
d_gene: -

CDR3nt: TGCAGTGCTGCCGACTTGGCGGGGTTCTACGAGCAGTACTTC
CDR3aa: CSAADLAGFYEQYF
v_gene: TRBV20-1
j_gene: TRBJ2-7
abundance: -
d_gene: -

CDR3nt: TGTGCCAGCAGTTTATGGGGAACTCAGCCCCAGCATTTT
CDR3aa: CASSLWGTQPQHF
v_gene: TRBV27
j_gene: TRBJ1-5
abundance: once
d_gene: -

CDR3nt: TGCGCCAGCAGCCAAGGAGAGGGGCCTAGCTCCTACAATGAGCAGTTCTTC
CDR3aa: CASSQGEGPSSYNEQFF
v_gene: TRBV4-1
j_gene: TRBJ2-1
abundance: -
d_gene: -

CDR3nt: TGTGCCAGCACCCAGGTCGGGGGAACCGGGGCCAACGTCCTGACTTTC
CDR3aa: CASTQVGGTGANVLTF
v_gene: TRBV13
j_gene: TRBJ2-6
abundance: -
d_gene: -

CDR3nt: TGTGCCAGCAGCCCCGGGCAGCGGGCCTACGAGCAGTACTTC
CDR3aa: CASSPGQRAYEQYF
v_gene: TRBV12-3/TRBV12-4
j_gene: TRBJ2-7
abundance: -
d_gene: -

CDR3nt: TGTGCCAGCAGCGGGACTAGCGGGATCTACAATGAGCAGTTCTTC
CDR3aa: CASSGTSGIYNEQFF
v_gene: TRBV7-9
j_gene: TRBJ2-1
abundance: -
d_gene: TRBD2

CDR3nt: TGTGCCAGCAGGGGGACAGGTGGATCGACTGAAGCTTTCTTT
CDR3aa: CASRGTGGSTEAFF
v_gene: TRBV6-2/TRBV6-3
j_gene: TRBJ1-1
abundance: -
d_gene: TRBD1

CDR3nt: TGTGCCAGCAGTTACCTTCCGAGGGAAAAACTGTTTTTT
CDR3aa: CASSYLPREKLFF
v_gene: TRBV12-3/TRBV12-4
j_gene: TRBJ1-4
abundance: -
d_gene: -

CDR3nt: TGTGCCAGCAGTTTGGGGGAGTGGGCCAAAAACATTCAGTACTTC
CDR3aa: CASSLGEWAKNIQYF
v_gene: TRBV12-3/TRBV12-4
j_gene: TRBJ2-4
abundance: -
d_gene: -

CDR3nt: TGTGCCAGCAGCTTGGTAGCGGCGAATGAGCAGTTCTTC
CDR3aa: CASSLVAANEQFF
v_gene: TRBV5-6
j_gene: TRBJ2-1
abundance: once
d_gene: -

CDR3nt: TGTGCCAGCAGCTACCCCTTGGAGTGGGAGCTGTTTTTT
CDR3aa: CASSYPLEWELFF
v_gene: TRBV7-8
j_gene: TRBJ2-2
abundance: -
d_gene: -

CDR3nt: TGTGCCAGCAGTCCGACAGGGTGGGGTATGGATACGCAGTATTTT
CDR3aa: CASSPTGWGMDTQYF
v_gene: TRBV27
j_gene: TRBJ2-3
abundance: -
d_gene: TRBD1

CDR3nt: TGTGCCAGCAGTTTCCCGGCAAGCCAGAGGCGGGAGCTGTTTTTT
CDR3aa: CASSFPASQRRELFF
v_gene: TRBV28
j_gene: TRBJ2-2
abundance: -
d_gene: -

CDR3nt: TGTGCCAGCAGTTCTGGAAACACCATATATTTT
CDR3aa: CASSSGNTIYF
v_gene: TRBV27
j_gene: TRBJ1-3
abundance: -
d_gene: -

CDR3nt: TGTGCCAGTAGTACACCGACAGGGGGCGAGCAGTACTTC
CDR3aa: CASSTPTGGEQYF
v_gene: TRBV19
j_gene: TRBJ2-7
abundance: -
d_gene: TRBD1

CDR3nt: TGTGCCAGCAGTTTCTCTAGCATCCAGTGGGGAGAGACCCAGTACTTC
CDR3aa: CASSFSSIQWGETQYF
v_gene: TRBV12-3/TRBV12-4
j_gene: TRBJ2-5
abundance: -
d_gene: -

CDR3nt: TGTGCCAGCAGTCAGACACAAAACTATGGCTACACCTTC
CDR3aa: CASSQTQNYGYTF
v_gene: TRBV12-3/TRBV12-4
j_gene: TRBJ1-2
abundance: -
d_gene: -

CDR3nt: TGCAGTGCTAGAGATCCCAGGGTTCAAGAGACCCAGTACTTC
CDR3aa: CSARDPRVQETQYF
v_gene: TRBV20-1
j_gene: TRBJ2-5
abundance: -
d_gene: -

CDR3nt: TGTGCCAGCAACCTAGCACAGGGGGTAGACACTGAAGCTTTCTTT
CDR3aa: CASNLAQGVDTEAFF
v_gene: TRBV7-9
j_gene: TRBJ1-1
abundance: -
d_gene: TRBD1

CDR3nt: TGTGCCACCAGTGATTCTCTTCTAGGGGGCGAAGCCAACGTCCTGACTTTC
CDR3aa: CATSDSLLGGEANVLTF
v_gene: TRBV24-1
j_gene: TRBJ2-6
abundance: -
d_gene: TRBD1

CDR3nt: TGTGCCACCAGCAGACCGGGGGACGGCAATGAGCAGTTCTTC
CDR3aa: CATSRPGDGNEQFF
v_gene: TRBV15
j_gene: TRBJ2-1
abundance: -
d_gene: -

CDR3nt: TGCGCCAGCAGCCTTCCCCCGGGTGGCCTCAGGGAGCAGTTCTTC
CDR3aa: CASSLPPGGLREQFF
v_gene: TRBV4-1
j_gene: TRBJ2-1
abundance: -
d_gene: -

CDR3nt: TGTGCCAGCAGCTTATCCGGGCCAAACACTGAAGCTTTCTTT
CDR3aa: CASSLSGPNTEAFF
v_gene: TRBV7-9
j_gene: TRBJ1-1
abundance: -
d_gene: -

CDR3nt: TGCGCCAGCAGCCAAGAGGTCAGGGCTGAAGCTTTCTTT
CDR3aa: CASSQEVRAEAFF
v_gene: TRBV4-1
j_gene: TRBJ1-1
abundance: once
d_gene: -

CDR3nt: TGTGCCAGCAGTTATACTTTGAGGGGGAGCGGCTACACCTTC
CDR3aa: CASSYTLRGSGYTF
v_gene: TRBV27
j_gene: TRBJ1-2
abundance: -
d_gene: -

CDR3nt: TGTGCCAGCACCCACCCGGGGAACTATGGCTACACCTTC
CDR3aa: CASTHPGNYGYTF
v_gene: TRBV27
j_gene: TRBJ1-2
abundance: -
d_gene: -

CDR3nt: TGTGCCTGGAGGGGCTGGGGACTAGCGGCCCAAGAGACCCAGTACTTC
CDR3aa: CAWRGWGLAAQETQYF
v_gene: TRBV30
j_gene: TRBJ2-5
abundance: -
d_gene: TRBD2

CDR3nt: TGCGCCAGCAGCTCGGACCGGGACAGTATCACAGATACGCAGTATTTT
CDR3aa: CASSSDRDSITDTQYF
v_gene: TRBV5-1
j_gene: TRBJ2-3
abundance: once
d_gene: TRBD1

CDR3nt: TGTGCCAGCAGCTTTGGCCCCCGCGGCTCCGCCTACGAGCAGTACTTC
CDR3aa: CASSFGPRGSAYEQYF
v_gene: TRBV28
j_gene: TRBJ2-7
abundance: -
d_gene: -

CDR3nt: TGTGCCAGCAGCGTCGGGACAGTCACGGCAGATACGCAGTATTTT
CDR3aa: CASSVGTVTADTQYF
v_gene: TRBV7-9
j_gene: TRBJ2-3
abundance: once
d_gene: TRBD1

CDR3nt: TGTGCCAGCAGTTACGGGCGGCCGCAAGAGACCCAGTACTTC
CDR3aa: CASSYGRPQETQYF
v_gene: TRBV6-6
j_gene: TRBJ2-5
abundance: -
d_gene: -

CDR3nt: TGTGCCAGCTCGGGGGGGAATCCCTACGAGCAGTACTTC
CDR3aa: CASSGGNPYEQYF
v_gene: TRBV7-9
j_gene: TRBJ2-7
abundance: -
d_gene: TRBD2

CDR3nt: TGTGCAAGTCGCTTTCGCCTTCAACCCTATAATTCACCCCTCCACTTT
CDR3aa: CASRFRLQPYNSPLHF
v_gene: TRBV12-2
j_gene: TRBJ1-6
abundance: -
d_gene: -

CDR3nt: TGTGCCACCAAAGACAGGGGGAACACCGGGGAGCTGTTTTTT
CDR3aa: CATKDRGNTGELFF
v_gene: TRBV24-1
j_gene: TRBJ2-2
abundance: once
d_gene: TRBD1

CDR3nt: TGTGCCAGCGGACCTAGGACAGCCTCCTACGAGCAGTACTTC
CDR3aa: CASGPRTASYEQYF
v_gene: TRBV6-1
j_gene: TRBJ2-7
abundance: -
d_gene: -

CDR3nt: TGTGCCAGCAGCGAAGACTCGAAGAGCAATCAGCCCCAGCATTTT
CDR3aa: CASSEDSKSNQPQHF
v_gene: TRBV9
j_gene: TRBJ1-5
abundance: -
d_gene: -

CDR3nt: TGCAGTGCTAGGACACAGGTATCCGGAAACACCATATATTTT
CDR3aa: CSARTQVSGNTIYF
v_gene: TRBV20-1
j_gene: TRBJ1-3
abundance: -
d_gene: -

CDR3nt: TGTGCCAGCAGCGTACCGGGACTTAACTATGGCTACACCTTC
CDR3aa: CASSVPGLNYGYTF
v_gene: TRBV7-9
j_gene: TRBJ1-2
abundance: -
d_gene: -

CDR3nt: TGTGCCACCCAAAGGGACAGGGAGGGCATGAACACTGAAGCTTTCTTT
CDR3aa: CATQRDREGMNTEAFF
v_gene: TRBV19
j_gene: TRBJ1-1
abundance: once
d_gene: TRBD1

CDR3nt: TGTGCCAGCAGCCAAGACCGCCGGGGGCTGAAAGAGACCCAGTACTTC
CDR3aa: CASSQDRRGLKETQYF
v_gene: TRBV3-1
j_gene: TRBJ2-5
abundance: -
d_gene: -